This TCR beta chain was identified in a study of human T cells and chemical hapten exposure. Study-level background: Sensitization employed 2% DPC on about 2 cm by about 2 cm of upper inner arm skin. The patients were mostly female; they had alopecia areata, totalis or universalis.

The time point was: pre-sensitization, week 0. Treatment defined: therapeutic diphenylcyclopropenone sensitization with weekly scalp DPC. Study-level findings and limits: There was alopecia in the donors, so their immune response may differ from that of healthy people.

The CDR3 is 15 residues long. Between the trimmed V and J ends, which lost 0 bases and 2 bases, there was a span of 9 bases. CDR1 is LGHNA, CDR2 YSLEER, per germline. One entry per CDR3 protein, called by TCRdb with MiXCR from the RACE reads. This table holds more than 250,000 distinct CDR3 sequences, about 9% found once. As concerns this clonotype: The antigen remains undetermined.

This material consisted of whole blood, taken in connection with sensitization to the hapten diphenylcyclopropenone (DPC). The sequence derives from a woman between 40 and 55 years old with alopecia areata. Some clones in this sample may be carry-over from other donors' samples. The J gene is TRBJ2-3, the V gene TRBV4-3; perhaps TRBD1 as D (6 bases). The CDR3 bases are TGCGCCAGCAGCCAAGAGACAGGCTCCACAGATACGCAGTATTTT. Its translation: CASSQETGSTDTQYF.